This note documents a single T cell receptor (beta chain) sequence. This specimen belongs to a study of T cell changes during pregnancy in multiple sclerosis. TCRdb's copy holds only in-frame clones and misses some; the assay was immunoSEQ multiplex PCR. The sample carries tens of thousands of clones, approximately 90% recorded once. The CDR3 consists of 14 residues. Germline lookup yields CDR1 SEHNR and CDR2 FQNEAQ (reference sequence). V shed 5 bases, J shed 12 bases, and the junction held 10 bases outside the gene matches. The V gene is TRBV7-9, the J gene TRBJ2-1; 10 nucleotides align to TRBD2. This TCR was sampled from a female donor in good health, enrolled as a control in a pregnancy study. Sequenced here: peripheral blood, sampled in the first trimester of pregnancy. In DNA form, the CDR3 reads TGTGCCAGCAGCGGGGGTCTAGCGGGGGCCTTGCAGTTCTTC. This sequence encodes CASSGGLAGALQFF.